This T cell receptor (beta chain) was captured by sequencing in a study of somatic mutations in cytotoxic T cells in rheumatoid arthritis. Study-level information: The flow sorting of some V beta antibody-stained T-cell populations reached nearly 100% purity, and the sorted populations included V beta1+ cells sequenced for TCRB.

The protocol was immunoSEQ multiplex PCR, while the TCRdb copy is restricted to in-frame clones and leaves out a portion. The sample includes more than 35,000 clones, approximately 80% seen only once; the top ten take roughly 3.2%. Separation of CD4+ and CD8+ cells was performed by positive magnetic bead selection, and purity was verified by flow cytometry. On this clone: The antigen is undetermined.

With 1 base clipped from V and 2 bases from J, the junction kept 8 bases outside the gene matches. From germline, CDR1 is MGHRA and CDR2 YSYEKL. This CDR3 has 17 residues. Study-level points and caveats: Expanded CD8+ clones had unknown antigen targets.

The TCR sequence derives from a man in his forties in good health. The sequenced sample consisted of CD8+ T cells sorted from blood. The chain has TRBV4-1 and TRBJ2-7; 10 bases align to TRBD1. As DNA, the CDR3 is TGCGCCAGCAGCCAAGCCCCCCCGGGACAGGGGACCTACGAGCAGTACTTC. It specifies CASSQAPPGQGTYEQYF.